Shown below are 23 T cell receptor beta chains from a single sample sequenced in a study of tumor and adjacent non-tumor tissue in lung cancer (dated by TCRdb to about 2018). Libraries were prepared through multiplex PCR. The sequencing machine was an Illumina HiSeq 2500. TCRbeta libraries were constructed through three rounds of nested PCR with primers (Table S4) according to protocols adapted from ARM-PCR. TCRdb redid the processing of the public reads, applying fastp at Q25 and MiXCR, and retained in-frame beta chains. When rows share a CDR3 protein, they turn into one entry using the most common DNA and genes. Here the sample has 90,000 or so distinct CDR3 sequences; around 57% occur a single time. The ten largest clones capture around 14% of the sample. RNA was isolated from bulk, unsorted tissue, and RNA quality was assessed with a NanoDrop ND-1000 and an Agilent 2100. The sequencing sample was made of lung tumor tissue. The receptors were gathered from a man in his 70s with non-small cell lung cancer.

The V call is TRBV20-1, the J call TRBJ2-5; TRBD2 might be the D (5 bases). Trimming removed 0 bases from V and 7 bases from J, with 21 bases in between. Germline lookup yields CDR1 DFQATT and CDR2 SNEGSKA (reference sequence). The CDR3 spans 16 residues. CDR3: CSARDPTDSVLGTQYF. The CDR3, as DNA: TGCAGTGCTAGAGACCCCACCGATAGCGTGTTAGGGACCCAGTACTTC.

This clonotype has only one observation. The chain employs TRBV10-2 and TRBJ1-1, with TRBD1 matching 8 bases. Trimming took 11 bases from V and 0 from J; bases not matched to a gene: 8. Looked up from germline, CDR1 is WSHSY and CDR2 is SAAADI. The CDR3 is 14 amino acids. The CDR3 sequence is CACNGRGLNTEAFF. Here the CDR3 DNA reads TGCGCCTGCAATGGCAGGGGGCTGAACACTGAAGCTTTCTTT.

This clonotype was seen a handful of times. V is TRBV24-1 and J is TRBJ2-5; tentatively, D is TRBD2 (5 bases). Trimming removed 9 bases from V and 1 base from J, with 14 bases in between. The germline V gene encodes CDR1 KGHDR and CDR2 SFDVKD. This CDR3 spans 14 amino acids. The CDR3 sequence: CATSTTGIQETQYF. The CDR3, as DNA: TGTGCCACCTCGACTACCGGGATCCAAGAGACCCAGTACTTC.

The rearrangement joins TRBV12-3 or TRBV12-4 to TRBJ2-4, with D perhaps assigned TRBD1 or TRBD2 (5 bases each). Trimming shortened V by 6 bases and J by 2 bases, and 17 bases separated the two germline ends. This CDR3 spans 16 amino acids. CDR3 nucleotide sequence: TGTGCCAGCAGGTGTCCTTTCACGGGGCCCAAAAACATTCAGTACTTC. This sequence encodes CASRCPFTGPKNIQYF.

This clonotype was recorded only once. Compared with germline, one end of the junction differs, possibly owing to a read error. The V gene is TRBV6-6, the J gene TRBJ2-7, with D perhaps matching TRBD2 (5 bases). CDR1 is MNHNY, CDR2 SVGAGI, per germline (reference sequence). There are 13 residues in the CDR3. The CDR3 region is CACRGKTSYEQYF. CDR3 nucleotides: TGTGCCTGCAGAGGGAAAACGTCCTACGAGCAGTACTTC.

In the case of this clonotype: This may be a read error: a much more frequent sequence differs by one nucleotide. The chain links TRBV28 to TRBJ1-5; D remains unclear. Germline V lookup: CDR1 MDHEN, CDR2 SYDVKM. The CDR3 is made up of 13 amino acids. V was shortened by 7 bases and J by 3 bases, with 10 bases between the two germline ends. CDR3 bases: TGTGCCAGCACTTCCCAATTCAATCAGCCCCAGCATTTT. Its protein is CASTSQFNQPQHF.

Only a few counts were recorded for this clonotype. A much larger clonotype is one base distant, so this may be a read error. The rearrangement uses TRBV5-8 and TRBJ1-6; weak D call: TRBD1 (5 bases). V was trimmed by 6 bases and J by 6 bases, leaving 16 bases between them. Germline CDR1 is SGHTS and CDR2 is YDEGEE. The CDR3 has 15 residues. The CDR3 DNA reads as TGTGCCAGCACCTTATTCGGGACGGGTAATTCACCCCTCCACTTT. It encodes CASTLFGTGNSPLHF.

As concerns this clonotype: At one end, the junction sequence differs from germline, possibly due to a read error. CDR3: CAIGESKGATNEKLFF. For the CDR3, the DNA is TGTGCCATCGGTGAGTCTAAGGGGGCTACTAATGAAAAACTGTTTTTT. This chain links TRBV10-3 with TRBJ1-4, with 7 nucleotides matching TRBD1. This CDR3 is 16 amino acids long. Germline loops: CDR1 ENHRY, CDR2 SYGVKD.

This clonotype has at least ten counts. The genes are TRBV5-6 and TRBJ1-5; 12 positions match TRBD1. V was clipped by 4 bases and J by 5 bases; unmatched bases: 10. This CDR3 is 17 amino acids long. Germline V gene sequence: CDR1 SGHDT, CDR2 YYEEEE. In DNA, the CDR3 is TGTGCCAGCAGCCGCACGCCGGGACAGGGGGCTTATCAGCCCCAGCATTTT. Translating gives CASSRTPGQGAYQPQHF.

The sample holds a few counts of this clonotype. At one end the junction does not follow the germline gene, possibly because of a read error. The genes are TRBV4-1 and TRBJ2-2; 7 nucleotides line up with TRBD2. Germline V gives CDR1 MGHRA, CDR2 YSYEKL. This CDR3 region has 17 residues. The CDR3: CVSSQVGLAANTGELFF. Written as DNA, the CDR3 is TGCGTCAGCAGCCAAGTCGGCCTAGCGGCAAACACCGGGGAGCTGTTTTTT.

This clonotype has more than one count but fewer than ten. The rearrangement links TRBV20-1 to TRBJ1-5, with 8 bases aligning to TRBD1. CDR3 length equals 15 residues. Looked up from germline, CDR1 is DFQATT and CDR2 is SNEGSKA (reference sequence). The V gene end was trimmed by 3 bases and the J gene end by 4 bases; junction bases not matched to a gene: 8. The CDR3 DNA reads as TGCAGTGCTAGTGGCGACAGGGGCCCAAATCAGCCCCAGCATTTT. This encodes CSASGDRGPNQPQHF.

Of note for this clonotype: Likely a read error: the CDR3 ends without its conserved phenylalanine or tryptophan. The rearrangement uses TRBV29-1 and TRBJ2-7; 7 positions agree with TRBD1. CDR3 length equals 13 residues. Germline lookup yields CDR1 SQVTM and CDR2 ANQGSEA. V was clipped by 5 bases and J by 3 bases; unmatched bases: 7. CDR3 DNA sequence: TGCAGCGTTCGCATGGCAGGGGGCTACGAGCAGTACCTC. Its protein is CSVRMAGGYEQYL.

For this clonotype: A read error may account for a junction end that differs from germline. The chain is built from TRBV11-2 and TRBJ1-3, with D uncertain. Germline V gives CDR1 SGHAT, CDR2 FQNNGV. The length of the CDR3 is 19 residues. The CDR3 spells CARSYSPAGRRAYGNTIYF. CDR3 bases: TGTGCCAGGAGCTACTCCCCAGCAGGTCGGCGGGCCTATGGAAACACCATATATTTT.

About this clonotype itself: A much larger clone is a single base away; this may be a read error. The CDR3: CAWTGTEKAFF. The CDR3 nucleotides read TGTGCCTGGACCGGGACTGAGAAAGCTTTCTTT. The chain carries TRBV30 and TRBJ1-1; D is perhaps TRBD1 (5 bases). The V gene lost 4 bases and the J gene lost 9 bases, with 12 bases spanning the gap. The CDR3 contains 11 residues. Germline V gene data show CDR1 as GTSNPN and CDR2 as SVGIG (reference sequence).

Of note for this clonotype: This clone may be a read error of a much larger clone one base away. Given the absence of the conserved phenylalanine or tryptophan at the CDR3 end, a read error is likely. V is TRBV12-3 or TRBV12-4 and J is TRBJ2-1; D may match TRBD1 or TRBD2 (7 bases each). Trimming removed 6 bases at V and 10 bases at J, with 22 bases between. The CDR3 is 15 amino acids. CDR3: CASRPKGGGWGEQFL. CDR3 nucleotide sequence: TGTGCCAGCAGACCTAAGGGAGGGGGCTGGGGGGAGCAGTTCCTC.

The rearrangement uses TRBV6-1 and TRBJ2-2, with D perhaps matching TRBD1 (6 bases). Trimming cost V 7 bases and J 13 bases, with 25 bases left between them. Germline V gives CDR1 MNHNS, CDR2 SASEGT. This CDR3 spans 15 amino acids. The CDR3: CASKRGHRTAGGLFF. DNA of the CDR3: TGTGCCAGCAAACGGGGACACCGGACGGCCGGTGGGCTGTTTTTT.

The DNA for the CDR3 is TGTGCCAGCAGCTCCCATCGAGACGGCAGGGGGCTGTACATGTATACGCAGTATTTT. Protein sequence: CASSSHRDGRGLYMYTQYF. The genes are TRBV11-2 and TRBJ2-3, with 8 bases aligning to TRBD1. The CDR3 has 19 amino acids. The V gene's germline CDR1 is SGHAT and CDR2 FQNNGV. J gave up 7 bases and V 4 bases, and 22 bases lay outside the gene matches.

This clonotype was counted only a few times. This chain joins TRBV20-1 and TRBJ2-1; 9 nucleotides agree with TRBD2. Germline CDR1 and CDR2: DFQATT and SNEGSKA (reference sequence). Trimming cost V 3 bases and J 8 bases; bases outside gene matches: 11. This CDR3 is built from 15 residues. The CDR3 protein is CSARGTSRANDEQFF. The CDR3 DNA sequence: TGCAGTGCTAGGGGGACTAGCCGTGCCAACGATGAGCAGTTCTTC.

This clonotype has a single count. The rearrangement joins TRBV6-5 to TRBJ1-1, with D perhaps matching TRBD1 (6 bases). CDR1 is MNHEY, CDR2 SVGAGI, per germline. Trimming shortened V by 2 bases and J by 11 bases, and 18 bases separated the two germline ends. The CDR3 extends over 14 amino acids. CDR3 protein: CASSYGDRRGEAFF. The CDR3 DNA sequence: TGTGCCAGCAGTTACGGCGACAGGAGGGGTGAGGCTTTCTTT.

As regards this clonotype: At one boundary the junction diverges from the germline segment, which might be a read error. This sequence joins TRBV6-5 and TRBJ1-2; TRBD1 might be the D (5 bases). The CDR3 consists of 15 residues. Looked up from germline, CDR1 is MNHEY and CDR2 is SVGAGI. The CDR3 spells CASSYLDGASYGYTF. The CDR3 DNA follows: TGTGCCAGTAGTTACTTGGACGGGGCTAGCTATGGCTACACCTTC.

This clonotype occurred many times. The chain joins TRBV12-3 or TRBV12-4 to TRBJ2-7; either TRBD1 or TRBD2 may supply D (5 bases each). The CDR3 length is 12 residues. V was cut by 2 bases and J by 10 bases, with 12 bases left in between. The CDR3 is CASSLSPWDQYF. CDR3 DNA: TGTGCCAGCAGTTTAAGTCCCTGGGACCAGTACTTC.

About this clonotype: Compared with germline, one end of the junction differs, possibly owing to a read error. The J gene is TRBJ2-7, the V gene TRBV12-3 or TRBV12-4; D is ambiguous. The CDR3 loop spans 12 amino acids. CDR3 nucleotide sequence: TGTGCCAACAGTTTGCTAGGCTATGAGCAGTACTTC. Amino acids: CANSLLGYEQYF.

This clonotype showed up many times. The chain employs TRBV7-8 and TRBJ2-2; tentatively, D is TRBD1 or TRBD2 (5 bases each). V was clipped by 5 bases and J by 7 bases, with 17 bases between them. CDR1 is SGHVS and CDR2 is FQNEAQ in the germline V gene. The CDR3 loop spans 15 amino acids. This chain's CDR3 is CASSATGTPSGELFF. CDR3 sequence (DNA): TGTGCCAGCAGCGCAACCGGGACCCCAAGCGGGGAGCTGTTTTTT.